These 29 T cell receptor beta chains originate from one sample sequenced in a study of blood T cell repertoires in COVID-19. TCRdb keeps only in-frame clones here, not all; method: immunoSEQ multiplex PCR. In the table there are about 76,000 clones, 75% to 85% of which are singletons. Sequencing input: peripheral blood. The receptor set was obtained from a human donor in a cohort sampled during active COVID-19.

The chain is built from TRBV11-2 and TRBJ2-1, with TRBD2 identical over 13 bases. Germline lookup yields CDR1 SGHAT and CDR2 FQNNGV. V trimming: 0 bases; J trimming: 3 bases; junction bases outside the gene matches: 2. CDR3 length: 17 residues. The CDR3 region has the DNA TGTGCCAGCAGCTTAGAGACTAGCGGGGGGTTCTACAATGAGCAGTTCTTC. Protein sequence: CASSLETSGGFYNEQFF.

The V gene is TRBV9, the J gene TRBJ1-3, with a weak D call TRBD1 (5 bases). Germline values: CDR1 SGDLS, CDR2 YYNGEE. V was pared by 3 bases and J by 0 bases, with 13 bases between. The CDR3 extends over 16 amino acids. The CDR3 DNA sequence: TGTGCCAGCAGCGCCGGGCTGGGGGGCTCTGGAAACACCATATATTTT. This translates into CASSAGLGGSGNTIYF.

This clone has just one count. V is TRBV6-6 and J is TRBJ2-3; D gene unclear. The CDR3 is 13 residues long. Germline V lookup: CDR1 MNHNY, CDR2 SVGAGI (reference sequence). The V gene lost 2 bases and the J gene lost 6 bases, with 9 bases spanning the gap. The CDR3 DNA sequence: TGTGCCAGCAGTTACCCGGAGTCCGATACGCAGTATTTT. This sequence encodes CASSYPESDTQYF.

V usage is TRBV6-4 and J usage is TRBJ1-4; 7 nucleotides line up with TRBD1. The junction had 3 bases not matched to a gene; V was cut back by 6 bases and J by 5 bases. The CDR3 contains 13 residues. Germline CDR1 is MRHNA and CDR2 is SNTAGT. The CDR3 DNA follows: TGTGCCAGCAGAGGGACAGACAATGAAAAACTGTTTTTT. Translating gives CASRGTDNEKLFF.

In this sample, this clone turned up once. The chain combines TRBV3-1 (or the pseudogene TRBV3-2) with TRBJ2-5, with TRBD2 matching over 10 bases. This CDR3 region has 16 residues. Germline values: CDR1 LGHDT, CDR2 YNNKEL (reference sequence). The junction had 8 bases not matched to a gene; V was cut back by 2 bases and J by 5 bases. This CDR3 reads CASSQISGGATETQYF. CDR3 DNA sequence: TGTGCCAGCAGCCAAATAAGCGGGGGGGCCACTGAGACCCAGTACTTC.

The rearrangement links TRBV29-1 to TRBJ1-2, with D maybe TRBD1 (5 bases). Looked up from germline, CDR1 is SQVTM and CDR2 is ANQGSEA. The CDR3 is 14 residues long. V was clipped by 7 bases and J by 4 bases, with 19 bases between them. CDR3 sequence reads: CSAQDTGGVYGYTF. CDR3 DNA sequence: TGCAGCGCCCAGGACACCGGAGGGGTCTATGGCTACACCTTC.

The CDR3, as DNA: TGTGCCAGCCGAGAGGGGGCAGGGGTGAACACCGGGGAGCTGTTTTTT. Encoded protein: CASREGAGVNTGELFF. The chain is built from TRBV7-8 and TRBJ2-2, with 7 bases matching TRBD1. V was clipped by 8 bases and J by 1 base; unmatched bases: 10. Germline V gives CDR1 SGHVS, CDR2 FQNEAQ. CDR3 length: 16 amino acids.

This sequence joins TRBV7-8 and TRBJ2-3; 7 bases line up with TRBD2. Per germline, CDR1 SGHVS and CDR2 FQNEAQ. This CDR3 contains 15 residues. V lost 0 bases and J lost 8; bases outside the gene matches: 8. CDR3 DNA sequence: TGTGCCAGCAGCTTAGCGGAGCGGGGCCTGGGTACGCAGTATTTT. This codes for CASSLAERGLGTQYF.

The chain recombines TRBV7-9 with TRBJ1-5, with D tentatively TRBD1 (5 bases). The length of the CDR3 is 13 residues. Germline values: CDR1 SEHNR, CDR2 FQNEAQ (reference sequence). The ends were cut back, 5 bases at V and 5 bases at J, with 10 bases in the middle. For the CDR3, the DNA is TGTGCCAGCAGCCCGGACAACTATCAGCCCCAGCATTTT. This codes for CASSPDNYQPQHF. Based on the CDR3 plus reference TRBV7-9 and TRBJ1-5, the full variable domain is DTGVSQNPRHKITKRGQNVTFRCDPISEHNRLYWYRQTLGQGPEFLTYFQNEAQLEKSRLLSDRFSAERPKGSFSTLEIQRTEQGDSAMYLCASSPDNYQPQHFGDGTRLSIL.

The CDR3: CASSLGASSLTDTQYF. For the CDR3, the DNA is TGTGCCAGTAGCCTGGGGGCATCAAGCCTCACAGATACGCAGTATTTT. This chain joins TRBV19 and TRBJ2-3, with D perhaps TRBD1 (6 bases). The V and J ends lost 6 bases and 2 bases respectively, with 18 bases between them. This CDR3 region has 16 residues. Germline CDR1 and CDR2: LNHDA and SQIVND (reference sequence).

The V gene is TRBV28, the J gene TRBJ1-1, with D possibly being TRBD1 (5 bases). Germline CDR1 and CDR2: MDHEN and SYDVKM. This CDR3 contains 14 residues. V was pared by 2 bases and J by 3 bases, with 10 bases between. The chain's CDR3 is CASSLAGLYTEAFF. In DNA form, the CDR3 reads TGTGCCAGCAGTTTAGCAGGGTTGTACACTGAAGCTTTCTTT.

The rearrangement uses TRBV7-3 and TRBJ2-5, with D perhaps matching TRBD1 (6 bases). V lost 2 bases and J lost 5, with 9 bases in between. CDR1 and CDR2 (germline): SGHTA, FQGTGA. This CDR3 spans 13 amino acids. In nucleotides, the CDR3 is TGTGCCAGCAGCTTATCTAGGGGGGAGACCCAGTACTTC. This encodes CASSLSRGETQYF. The full variable domain, its missing parts supplied by reference TRBV7-3 and TRBJ2-5, is GAGVSQTPSNKVTEKGKYVELRCDPISGHTALYWYRQSLGQGPEFLIYFQGTGAADDSGLPNDRFFAVRPEGSVSTLKIQRTERGDSAVYLCASSLSRGETQYFGPGTRLLVL.

The chain links TRBV28 to TRBJ1-6, with 9 bases aligning to TRBD1. In germline, CDR1 is MDHEN, CDR2 SYDVKM. The V gene end was trimmed by 4 bases and the J gene end by 9 bases; junction bases not matched to a gene: 13. The CDR3 has 17 amino acids. The CDR3 region is CASSYWDRVDNFSPLHF. CDR3 coding DNA: TGTGCCAGCAGTTATTGGGACAGGGTTGACAATTTTTCACCCCTCCACTTT.

V usage is TRBV18 and J usage is TRBJ2-3; D not certain. The ends were cut back, 4 bases at V and 2 bases at J, with 22 bases in the middle. Germline loops: CDR1 KGHSH, CDR2 LQKENI. The CDR3 is 18 amino acids. This CDR3 reads CASSLSPRLRGSTDTQYF. The CDR3 DNA reads TGTGCCAGCTCACTCTCCCCACGCCTTAGAGGATCCACAGATACGCAGTATTTT.

This chain joins TRBV30 and TRBJ1-1; TRBD1 is a possible D gene (5 bases). The CDR3 loop spans 13 amino acids. The germline V gene has CDR1 GTSNPN and CDR2 SVGIG (reference sequence). The V end lost 2 bases, the J end lost 7 bases, and 14 bases lay between the germline ends. CDR3 in amino acids: CAWSRGGALEAFF. CDR3 DNA: TGTGCCTGGAGTAGAGGAGGGGCTCTTGAAGCTTTCTTT.

The chain has TRBV9 and TRBJ2-1, with TRBD1 matching 8 bases. CDR3 length: 15 amino acids. The trim removed 0 bases at V and 5 bases at J, leaving 4 bases unmatched. Germline V gene lookup returns CDR1 SGDLS and CDR2 YYNGEE. CDR3 residues: CASSVGQGWDNEQFF. In DNA, the CDR3 is TGTGCCAGCAGCGTAGGACAGGGGTGGGACAATGAGCAGTTCTTC.

The chain carries TRBV15 and TRBJ1-2; tentatively, D is TRBD1 (5 bases). V shed 1 base and J shed 3 bases, with 18 bases lying between them. Germline values: CDR1 LNHNV, CDR2 YYDKDF (reference sequence). The CDR3 is 17 residues long. The CDR3 nucleotides read TGTGCCACCAGCAGAGGCCTCCCGAGAGGGGAGGACTATGGCTACACCTTC. Amino acids: CATSRGLPRGEDYGYTF.

The gene calls are TRBV6-6 and TRBJ2-3; D perhaps matches TRBD2 (5 bases). This CDR3 comprises 12 residues. V was clipped by 4 bases and J by 5 bases, with 7 bases between them. Germline V lookup: CDR1 MNHNY, CDR2 SVGAGI (reference sequence). The CDR3 DNA reads as TGTGCCAGCAGTTTAGAGGGAGATACGCAGTATTTT. Amino acids: CASSLEGDTQYF.

V gene TRBV18 combines with J gene TRBJ1-2, with 7 bases identical to TRBD1. Germline CDR1 KGHSH, CDR2 LQKENI. After removal of 3 bases from V and 6 bases from J, the junction contained 10 bases not matched to a gene. The CDR3 contains 15 residues. The CDR3 DNA is TGTGCCAGCTCACCCGGGACAGCCCATAGAAATGGCTACACCTTC. This gives the protein CASSPGTAHRNGYTF.

This chain uses TRBV7-9 with TRBJ2-1; 7 positions match TRBD1. Germline loops: CDR1 SEHNR, CDR2 FQNEAQ (reference sequence). Losses at the gene ends were 5 bases for V and 5 bases for J; bases not matched to a gene: 12. This CDR3 region has 16 residues. CDR3 in DNA: TGTGCCAGCAGCCCCCTCCCGGGACAGCTACACAATGAGCAGTTCTTC. The encoded protein is CASSPLPGQLHNEQFF.

V gene TRBV6-6 combines with J gene TRBJ2-7; 8 positions match TRBD2. From germline, CDR1 is MNHNY and CDR2 SVGAGI (reference sequence). CDR3 length equals 15 residues. V dropped 2 bases and J dropped 0; count of bases not matched to a gene: 3. In DNA, the CDR3 is TGTGCCAGCAGTTACCCACTAGCGGACTCCTACGAGCAGTACTTC. This gives the protein CASSYPLADSYEQYF.

The chain recombines TRBV9 with TRBJ2-5; 7 nucleotides match TRBD2. The CDR3 length is 15 residues. The V and J ends lost 1 base and 4 bases, in that order; junction bases with no gene match: 7. The germline gives CDR1 SGDLS, CDR2 YYNGEE. The CDR3 here is CASSVNWGGGETQYF. CDR3 DNA: TGTGCCAGCAGCGTAAATTGGGGGGGAGGAGAGACCCAGTACTTC.

The count of this clone is one. This rearrangement joins TRBV7-9 to TRBJ1-2; 7 bases agree with TRBD1. Germline CDR1 SEHNR, CDR2 FQNEAQ (reference sequence). The CDR3 spans 13 residues. J was trimmed by 4 bases and V by 6 bases; bases with no gene match: 5. The CDR3 loop is CASRPQGSYGYTF. CDR3 nucleotides: TGTGCCAGCAGGCCACAGGGGAGCTATGGCTACACCTTC.

The V and J genes are TRBV9 and TRBJ2-5; 12 bases are shared with TRBD1. The trim removed 4 bases at V and 5 bases at J, leaving 12 bases unmatched. Germline CDR1 is SGDLS and CDR2 is YYNGEE. The length of the CDR3 is 17 residues. The chain's CDR3 is CASSPQRGQGAMETQYF. CDR3 bases: TGTGCCAGCAGCCCCCAACGGGGACAGGGGGCGATGGAGACCCAGTACTTC.

The CDR3 reads CASTRGDNSPLHF. CDR3 in DNA: TGTGCCAGCACCCGCGGGGATAATTCACCCCTCCACTTT. The rearrangement uses TRBV6-5 and TRBJ1-6; D is undetermined. Germline V gives CDR1 MNHEY, CDR2 SVGAGI. The CDR3 totals 13 residues. The V and J ends lost 7 bases and 5 bases respectively, with 9 bases between them.

This rearrangement joins TRBV6-6 to TRBJ2-7; perhaps TRBD2 as D (5 bases). Germline CDR1 MNHNY, CDR2 SVGAGI (reference sequence). The length of the CDR3 is 15 residues. Deletions cut 11 bases from V and 4 bases from J, with 24 bases between. CDR3: CAATRSTTTTYEQYF. The CDR3 DNA is TGTGCCGCGACGAGGTCGACTACTACAACATACGAGCAGTACTTC.

The chain links TRBV6-5 to TRBJ2-7; 11 bases fit TRBD2. V lost 0 bases and J lost 6; bases outside the gene matches: 4. CDR3 length equals 15 residues. Germline CDR1 is MNHEY and CDR2 is SVGAGI. In DNA, the CDR3 is TGTGCCAGCAGTTACTCGGGCCTAGCGGGGGGCGAGCAGTACTTC. This sequence encodes CASSYSGLAGGEQYF.

The chain carries TRBV7-9 and TRBJ1-1, with 8 bases that match TRBD1. The CDR3 is 17 amino acids. Unmatched junction bases numbered 11, after V lost 2 bases and J lost 3 bases. Germline CDR1 SEHNR, CDR2 FQNEAQ (reference sequence). The CDR3 coding sequence is TGTGCCAGCAGCTTACGGGGACAGGAGCCCAAGGACACTGAAGCTTTCTTT. It specifies CASSLRGQEPKDTEAFF.

This clone has just one count. The chain links TRBV5-1 to TRBJ2-7; a possible D gene is TRBD1 (5 bases). V shed 0 bases and J shed 2 bases, with 12 bases lying between them. This CDR3 contains 15 residues. Germline values: CDR1 SGHRS, CDR2 YFSETQ. CDR3 amino acids: CASSLAWQGTYEQYF. DNA of the CDR3: TGCGCCAGCAGCTTGGCCTGGCAGGGTACCTACGAGCAGTACTTC.